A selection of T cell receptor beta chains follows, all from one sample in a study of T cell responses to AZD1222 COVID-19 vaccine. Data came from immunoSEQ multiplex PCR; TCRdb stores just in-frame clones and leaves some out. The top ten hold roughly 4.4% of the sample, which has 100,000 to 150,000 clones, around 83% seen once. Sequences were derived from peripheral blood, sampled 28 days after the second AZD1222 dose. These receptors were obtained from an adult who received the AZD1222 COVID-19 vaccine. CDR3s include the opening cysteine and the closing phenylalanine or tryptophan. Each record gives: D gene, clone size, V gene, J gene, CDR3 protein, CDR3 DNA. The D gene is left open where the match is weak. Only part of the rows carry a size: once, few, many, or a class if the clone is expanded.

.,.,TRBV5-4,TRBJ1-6,CASSLERWDSPLHF,TGTGCCAGCAGCTTGGAACGATGGGATTCACCCCTCCACTTT
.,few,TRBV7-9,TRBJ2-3,CASSLAGWADTQYF,TGTGCCAGCAGCTTAGCGGGGTGGGCAGATACGCAGTATTTT
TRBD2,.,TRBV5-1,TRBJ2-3,CASRSLAGGTDTQYF,TGCGCCAGCAGATCTCTAGCGGGGGGCACAGATACGCAGTATTTT
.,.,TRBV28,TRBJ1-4,CASSLSEKLFF,TGTGCCAGCAGTTTATCTGAAAAACTGTTTTTT
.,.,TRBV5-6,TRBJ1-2,CASSFRGYGYTF,TGTGCCAGCAGCTTTCGGGGCTATGGCTACACCTTC
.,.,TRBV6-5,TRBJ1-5,CASTPGDSNQPQHF,TGTGCCAGCACCCCGGGGGATAGCAATCAGCCCCAGCATTTT
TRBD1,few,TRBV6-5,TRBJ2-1,CASSTGTANNEQFF,TGTGCCAGCAGTACGGGGACAGCCAACAATGAGCAGTTCTTC
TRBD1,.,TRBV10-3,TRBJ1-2,CAISESDRGTDGYTF,TGTGCCATCAGTGAGTCAGACAGGGGAACGGATGGCTACACCTTC
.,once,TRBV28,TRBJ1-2,CASAKSPNGYTF,TGTGCCAGCGCCAAAAGCCCTAATGGCTACACCTTC
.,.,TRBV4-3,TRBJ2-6,CASSQDRVQANVLTF,TGCGCCAGCAGCCAAGACCGGGTCCAGGCCAACGTCCTGACTTTC
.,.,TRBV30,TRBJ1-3,CAWNLDSSGNTIYF,TGTGCCTGGAATTTGGACAGCTCTGGAAACACCATATATTTT